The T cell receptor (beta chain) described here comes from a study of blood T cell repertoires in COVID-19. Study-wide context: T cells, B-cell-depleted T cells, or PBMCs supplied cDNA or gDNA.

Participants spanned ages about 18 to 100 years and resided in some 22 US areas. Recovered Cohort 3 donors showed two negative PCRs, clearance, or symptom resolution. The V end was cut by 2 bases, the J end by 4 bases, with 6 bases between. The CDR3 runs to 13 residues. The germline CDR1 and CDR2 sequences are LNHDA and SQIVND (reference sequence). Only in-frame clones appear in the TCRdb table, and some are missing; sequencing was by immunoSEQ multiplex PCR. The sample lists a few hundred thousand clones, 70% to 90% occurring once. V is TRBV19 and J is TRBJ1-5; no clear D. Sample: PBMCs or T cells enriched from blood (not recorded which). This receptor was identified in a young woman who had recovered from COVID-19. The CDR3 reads CASSIIVNQPQHF. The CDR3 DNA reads TGTGCCAGTAGTATAATCGTGAATCAGCCCCAGCATTTT.